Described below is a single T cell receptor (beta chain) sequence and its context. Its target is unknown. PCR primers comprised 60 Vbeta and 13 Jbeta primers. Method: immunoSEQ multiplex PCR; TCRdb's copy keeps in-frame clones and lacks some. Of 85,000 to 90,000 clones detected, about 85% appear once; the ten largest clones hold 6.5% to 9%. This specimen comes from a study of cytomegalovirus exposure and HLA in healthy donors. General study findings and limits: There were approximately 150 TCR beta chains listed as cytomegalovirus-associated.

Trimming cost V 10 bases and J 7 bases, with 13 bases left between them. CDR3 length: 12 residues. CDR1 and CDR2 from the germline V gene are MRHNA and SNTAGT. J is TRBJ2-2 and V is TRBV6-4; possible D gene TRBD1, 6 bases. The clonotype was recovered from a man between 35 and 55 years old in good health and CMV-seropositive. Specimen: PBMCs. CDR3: CATQGWNGELFF. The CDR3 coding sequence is TGTGCCACCCAGGGGTGGAACGGGGAGCTGTTTTTT.